Following are 20 T cell receptor beta chains from one sample sequenced in a study of OX40 agonist ivuxolimab in advanced cancers. Produced via immunoSEQ multiplex PCR; TCRdb's table is partial and in-frame only. The sample consists of tens of thousands of clones, 87% of them appearing once. Source: CD4+ or CD8+ T cells sorted from blood, taken in a trial of the OX40 agonist ivuxolimab. The receptors were sampled from an adult with an advanced solid tumor such as melanoma, head and neck, liver or kidney cancer.

This clone showed up just a few times. The V call is TRBV5-4, the J call TRBJ2-2; TRBD1 or TRBD2 may be the D gene (5 bases each). The germline V gene has CDR1 SGHNT and CDR2 YYREEE (reference sequence). The CDR3 has 17 residues. V gave up 0 bases and J gave up 1 base, with 13 bases separating them. The CDR3 is CASSLAGRGQNTGELFF. For the CDR3, the DNA is TGTGCCAGCAGCTTGGCCGGACGGGGCCAGAACACCGGGGAGCTGTTTTTT.

The chain has TRBV14 and TRBJ1-1; the D is unclear. The CDR3 extends over 13 amino acids. The germline V gene has CDR1 SGHDN and CDR2 FVKESK. The germline V and J ends were trimmed by 0 bases and 1 base, with 3 bases remaining between them. The CDR3 reads CASSQDRNTEAFF. CDR3 in DNA: TGTGCCAGCAGCCAAGATAGGAACACTGAAGCTTTCTTT.

This clone was observed once. This rearrangement joins TRBV29-1 to TRBJ2-4, with 9 nucleotides matching TRBD1. Losses at the gene ends were 6 bases for V and 2 bases for J; bases not matched to a gene: 5. The germline gives CDR1 SQVTM, CDR2 ANQGSEA. This CDR3 has 14 residues. In DNA, the CDR3 is TGCAGCGTCCAAAACAGGGGGCCCAAAAACATTCAGTACTTC. It is translated as CSVQNRGPKNIQYF.

The chain recombines TRBV5-1 with TRBJ2-5, with TRBD2 matching over 11 bases. Germline V gives CDR1 SGHRS, CDR2 YFSETQ. V dropped 4 bases and J dropped 5; count of bases not matched to a gene: 13. This CDR3 contains 17 residues. This CDR3 is CASSELPDSSGGETQYF. CDR3 in DNA: TGCGCCAGCAGCGAACTACCAGACTCTAGCGGGGGGGAGACCCAGTACTTC.

The sample holds one count of this clone. The chain recombines TRBV10-3 with TRBJ2-5; TRBD1 matches 9 bases. Trimming cost V 3 bases and J 5 bases; bases outside gene matches: 1. The CDR3 is made up of 13 amino acids. Germline V gene data show CDR1 as ENHRY and CDR2 as SYGVKD. The CDR3 spells CAISDGQGETQYF. CDR3 nucleotide sequence: TGTGCCATCAGTGACGGACAGGGGGAGACCCAGTACTTC.

The V and J genes are TRBV2 and TRBJ1-1; unclear D gene. Looked up from germline, CDR1 is SNHLY and CDR2 is FYNNEI. The CDR3 is made up of 11 amino acids. V was clipped by 7 bases and J by 4 bases, with 7 bases between them. The CDR3 nucleotides read TGTGCCAGCAAGGCTAGCACTGAAGCTTTCTTT. Translation: CASKASTEAFF.

The chain has TRBV9 and TRBJ1-1; TRBD1 matches at 7 bases. V gave up 4 bases and J gave up 5 bases; unmatched junction bases: 8. The germline V gene encodes CDR1 SGDLS and CDR2 YYNGEE. This CDR3 contains 14 residues. The CDR3 DNA reads as TGTGCCAGCAGCCCCCAGGGGGGAGGTACTGAAGCTTTCTTT. This encodes CASSPQGGGTEAFF. Variable domain in full (rest from reference TRBV9 and TRBJ1-1): DSGVTQTPKHLITATGQRVTLRCSPRSGDLSVYWYQQSLDQGLQFLIQYYNGEERAKGNILERFSAQQFPDLHSELNLSSLELGDSALYFCASSPQGGGTEAFFGQGTRLTVV.

The chain is built from TRBV25-1 and TRBJ2-7, with a weak D call TRBD2 (5 bases). Between the trimmed V and J ends, which lost 1 base and 3 bases, there was a span of 10 bases. Germline V lookup: CDR1 MGHDK, CDR2 SYGVNS. The CDR3 has 14 residues. As DNA, the CDR3 is TGTGCCAGCAGTGAATTTCGGGGTGACTACGAGCAGTACTTC. Translation gives CASSEFRGDYEQYF.

The chain couples TRBV19 to TRBJ1-5; D is ambiguous. Germline V gives CDR1 LNHDA, CDR2 SQIVND (reference sequence). V was trimmed by 6 bases and J by 2 bases, leaving 11 bases between them. The CDR3 contains 14 residues. The CDR3 DNA is TGTGCCAGTAGAAGCCTCGGAGGCAATCAGCCCCAGCATTTT. It is translated as CASRSLGGNQPQHF.

The rearrangement links TRBV10-3 to TRBJ2-6; possibly TRBD2 for D (5 bases). The CDR3 has 16 residues. The V end lost 3 bases, the J end lost 4 bases, and 13 bases lay between the germline ends. Germline CDR1 and CDR2: ENHRY and SYGVKD. The CDR3 loop is CAISDPGNPGANVLTF. DNA for the CDR3: TGTGCCATCAGTGACCCCGGGAACCCGGGGGCCAACGTCCTGACTTTC.

For the CDR3, the DNA is TGTGCCAGTAGTATAGTAGGGACAGGGGAGCAGTTCTTC. It codes for CASSIVGTGEQFF. This chain uses TRBV19 with TRBJ2-1, with 9 bases that match TRBD1. CDR1 and CDR2 (germline): LNHDA, SQIVND (reference sequence). V lost 1 base and J lost 10; bases outside the gene matches: 2. The CDR3 is 13 amino acids.

The count of this clone is one. The gene calls are TRBV6-1 and TRBJ2-6; the match to TRBD1 covers 8 bases. With 7 bases clipped from V and 0 bases from J, the junction kept 2 bases outside the gene matches. CDR1 is MNHNS and CDR2 is SASEGT in the germline V gene. CDR3 size: 15 residues. CDR3 in DNA: TGTGCCAGCACTACAGGGGGCTCTGGGGCCAACGTCCTGACTTTC. Encoded protein: CASTTGGSGANVLTF.

The chain is built from TRBV19 and TRBJ1-3; D ambiguous. Trimming stripped 10 bases from V and 8 bases from J, with 12 bases between. Germline V gene data show CDR1 as LNHDA and CDR2 as SQIVND (reference sequence). This CDR3 is 11 amino acids long. The CDR3 bases are TGTGCCACCAGCGTGTCGGACACCATATATTTT. It translates to CATSVSDTIYF.

The J gene is TRBJ1-1, the V gene TRBV7-3; D is ambiguous. From germline, CDR1 is SGHTA and CDR2 FQGTGA. This CDR3 is built from 14 residues. Trimming cost V 0 bases and J 2 bases, with 7 bases left between them. The CDR3: CASSLTGTNTEAFF. The CDR3, as DNA: TGTGCCAGCAGCTTAACGGGCACTAACACTGAAGCTTTCTTT.

The chain couples TRBV19 to TRBJ2-3, with 11 bases identical to TRBD2. Unmatched junction bases numbered 12, after V lost 7 bases and J lost 6 bases. This CDR3 comprises 16 residues. Germline V gene data show CDR1 as LNHDA and CDR2 as SQIVND (reference sequence). The CDR3 bases are TGTGCCAGTACTCGGTTAGCGGGGGGGCCCTCGGATACGCAGTATTTT. This encodes CASTRLAGGPSDTQYF.

The chain carries TRBV6-6 and TRBJ1-5, with TRBD1 as a possible D gene (5 bases). The germline V and J ends were trimmed by 7 bases and 4 bases, with 11 bases remaining between them. The CDR3 runs 13 residues. Germline CDR1 and CDR2: MNHNY and SVGAGI (reference sequence). The CDR3 region has the DNA TGTGCCAGCATCCGGGACGGGAATCAGCCCCAGCATTTT. Its protein is CASIRDGNQPQHF.

This rearrangement joins TRBV10-3 to TRBJ2-3; D ambiguous. The CDR3 is 13 amino acids. Trimming took off 10 bases at V and 1 base at J, with 12 bases between the two ends. The V gene's germline CDR1 is ENHRY and CDR2 SYGVKD. CDR3 sequence: CASEVEGTDTQYF. The CDR3 coding sequence is TGTGCCAGTGAGGTCGAGGGCACAGATACGCAGTATTTT.

The V gene is TRBV7-8, the J gene TRBJ1-2; a weak D match, TRBD1 (5 bases). The CDR3 sequence is 11 residues long. Germline CDR1 SGHVS, CDR2 FQNEAQ. V lost 2 bases and J lost 8, with 6 bases in between. The CDR3 region is CASSLQGGYTF. In DNA form, the CDR3 reads TGTGCCAGCAGCTTACAGGGAGGCTACACCTTC.

This chain connects TRBV7-9 to TRBJ2-6, with D tentatively TRBD1 or TRBD2 (5 bases each). Germline lookup yields CDR1 SEHNR and CDR2 FQNEAQ (reference sequence). The CDR3 sequence is 15 residues long. The V end lost 3 bases, the J end lost 6 bases, and 12 bases lay between the germline ends. The CDR3 DNA reads as TGTGCCAGCAGCTTTTCGGGGCCCTCGGCCAACGTCCTGACTTTC. Its translation is CASSFSGPSANVLTF. Full variable domain (missing parts from reference TRBV7-9 and TRBJ2-6): DTGVSQNPRHKITKRGQNVTFRCDPISEHNRLYWYRQTLGQGPEFLTYFQNEAQLEKSRLLSDRFSAERPKGSFSTLEIQRTEQGDSAMYLCASSFSGPSANVLTFGAGSRLTVL.

The gene calls are TRBV27 and TRBJ1-1; D not certain. Germline CDR1 reads MNHEY; CDR2 reads SMNVEV (reference sequence). CDR3 size: 16 residues. V lost 7 bases and J lost 3, with 21 bases in between. The CDR3 here is CASKSPGLKEDTEAFF. The CDR3 nucleotides are TGTGCCAGCAAATCTCCGGGCCTTAAGGAGGACACTGAAGCTTTCTTT.